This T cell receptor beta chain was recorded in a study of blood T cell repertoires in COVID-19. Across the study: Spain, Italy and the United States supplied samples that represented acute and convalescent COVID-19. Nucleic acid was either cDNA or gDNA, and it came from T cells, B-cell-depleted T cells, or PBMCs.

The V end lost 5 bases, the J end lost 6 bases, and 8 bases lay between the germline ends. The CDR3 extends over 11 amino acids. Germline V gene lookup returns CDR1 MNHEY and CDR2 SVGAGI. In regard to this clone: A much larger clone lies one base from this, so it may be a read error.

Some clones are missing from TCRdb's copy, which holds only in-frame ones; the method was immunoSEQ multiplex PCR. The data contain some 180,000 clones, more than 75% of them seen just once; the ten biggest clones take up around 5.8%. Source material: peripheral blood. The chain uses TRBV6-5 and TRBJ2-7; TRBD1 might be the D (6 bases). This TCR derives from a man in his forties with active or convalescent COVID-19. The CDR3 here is CASSNRVEQYF. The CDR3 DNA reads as TGTGCCAGCAGTAACAGGGTCGAGCAGTACTTC.